This T cell receptor beta chain was profiled in a study of blood T cell repertoires in COVID-19. V was cut by 3 bases and J by 0 bases, with 12 bases left in between. Per germline, CDR1 KGHDR and CDR2 SFDVKD. CDR3 length: 16 residues. TCRdb's copy holds only in-frame clones and misses some; the assay was immunoSEQ multiplex PCR. The sample contains approximately 670,000 clones, about 87% of which appear only once. The chain has TRBV24-1 and TRBJ2-3; tentative D call: TRBD2 (6 bases). The TCR originated in a woman between 18 and 30 years old with acute or convalescent COVID-19. The sample comprised peripheral blood. The CDR3 loop is CATSDRRGSSTDTQYF. The DNA for the CDR3 is TGTGCCACCAGTGATCGGCGGGGATCTAGCACAGATACGCAGTATTTT.